The 9 T cell receptor beta chains below come from one sample, sequenced in a study of blood T cell repertoires in COVID-19. This table comes from immunoSEQ multiplex PCR, and its TCRdb copy is limited to in-frame clones, with some not included. The data show some 150,000 clones, roughly three quarters seen once. Sequencing was performed on peripheral blood. The receptors shown here come from a man aged 50 to 59 with active or convalescent COVID-19.

The V gene is TRBV13, the J gene TRBJ2-7, with D possibly matching TRBD2 (5 bases). Per the germline V gene, CDR1 is PRHDT and CDR2 is FYEKMQ (reference sequence). The CDR3 extends over 13 amino acids. The V gene lost 4 bases and the J gene lost 3 bases, with 10 bases spanning the gap. The CDR3 coding sequence is TGTGCCAGCAGCTCGGACTCGAACTACGAGCAGTACTTC. This gives the protein CASSSDSNYEQYF.

On this clone itself: The junction differs from germline at one of its ends, possibly a read error. The chain links TRBV27 to TRBJ2-1; 8 nucleotides agree with TRBD2. The CDR3 consists of 15 residues. In germline, CDR1 is MNHEY, CDR2 SMNVEV (reference sequence). The CDR3 sequence: CASSSRTSSHNEQFF. In DNA form, the CDR3 reads TGTGCCAGCAGTTCCCGGACTAGCTCCCACAATGAGCAGTTCTTC.

The chain has TRBV27 and TRBJ2-7, with TRBD2 matching over 14 bases. V lost 4 bases, J lost 4 bases, and 3 bases stayed unmatched. Germline V lookup: CDR1 MNHEY, CDR2 SMNVEV (reference sequence). This CDR3 has 15 residues. Here the CDR3 reads CASSSRLAGGYEQYF. As DNA, the CDR3 is TGTGCCAGCAGTTCCAGACTAGCGGGAGGGTACGAGCAGTACTTC.

The chain recombines TRBV11-3 with TRBJ2-3; 12 positions match TRBD2. The CDR3 has 16 residues. V shed 4 bases and J 6 bases; nucleotides not matched to a gene: 8. CDR1 is SGHNT, CDR2 YENEEA, per germline. CDR3 bases: TGTGCCAGCAGCTCACGACTAGCGGGAGAGAGGGATACGCAGTATTTT. Translated, it gives CASSSRLAGERDTQYF.

V and J are TRBV6-5 and TRBJ2-5, with TRBD2 as a possible D gene (5 bases). The CDR3 runs 15 residues. Germline lookup yields CDR1 MNHEY and CDR2 SVGAGI. Trimming removed 6 bases at V and 1 base at J, with 15 bases between. CDR3 nucleotide sequence: TGTGCCAGCAGCTCTGTCTATGAGGGCCAAGAGACCCAGTACTTC. Amino acid sequence: CASSSVYEGQETQYF.

The rearrangement links TRBV29-1 to TRBJ1-1; perhaps TRBD1 as D (5 bases). This CDR3 is 13 amino acids long. Germline CDR1 reads SQVTM; CDR2 reads ANQGSEA. The germline V and J ends were trimmed by 1 base and 5 bases, with 11 bases remaining between them. In nucleotides, the CDR3 is TGCAGCGTTGAAGTAGGGGTCGGGACTGAAGCTTTCTTT. This gives the protein CSVEVGVGTEAFF.

The CDR3 DNA reads TGTGCCAGCAGTTTAGAGGGGGCCTACAATGAGCAGTTCTTC. Residues: CASSLEGAYNEQFF. V is TRBV28 and J is TRBJ2-1; tentatively, D is TRBD1 (6 bases). The CDR3 extends over 14 amino acids. V lost 2 bases and J 2 bases, leaving 7 bases between the germline ends. Germline lookup yields CDR1 MDHEN and CDR2 SYDVKM.

The chain is built from TRBV2 and TRBJ1-4; TRBD1 matches at 7 bases. The CDR3 has 14 residues. Losses at the gene ends were 7 bases for V and 10 bases for J; bases not matched to a gene: 12. Germline lookup yields CDR1 SNHLY and CDR2 FYNNEI. The CDR3 DNA is TGTGCCAGCATACCGGACAGGACAGTTGGAAAACTGTTTTTT. This gives the protein CASIPDRTVGKLFF.

The gene calls are TRBV19 and TRBJ1-1; TRBD1 matches at 9 bases. The germline V gene encodes CDR1 LNHDA and CDR2 SQIVND (reference sequence). The V gene end was trimmed by 4 bases and the J gene end by 4 bases; junction bases not matched to a gene: 7. This CDR3 region has 15 residues. The chain's CDR3 is CASSKGQGRGTEAFF. CDR3 in DNA: TGTGCCAGTAGTAAGGGACAGGGCAGGGGCACTGAAGCTTTCTTT.